This T cell receptor beta chain was recovered during a study of identical twins. This CDR3 has 13 amino acids. V was shortened by 2 bases and J by 7 bases, with 11 bases between the two germline ends. Germline V gene lookup returns CDR1 DFQATT and CDR2 SNEGSKA (reference sequence). Points on this clonotype: Its antigen is currently unknown.

Study results and caveats: Out-of-frame alpha sequences that twins shared showed excess low generation probability.

Through template switching, a universal primer site was introduced, and the cDNA contained unique molecular identifiers. TCRdb re-analysed the 5' RACE reads in MiXCR, keeping a single row per CDR3 protein. The sample consists of 280,000 or so distinct CDR3 sequences, 8% to 9% of them appearing once. The same sample was also used in a study of yellow fever vaccine responses in identical twins.

This sequence originates from a woman younger than 35 in good health. The chain uses TRBV20-1 and TRBJ2-2; D not resolved. The sample consisted of memory (CD45RO+) T cells sorted from blood. The CDR3 region has the DNA TGCAGTGCTAGATCCCCGAGCAGCGGGGAGCTGTTTTTT. It translates to CSARSPSSGELFF.